The source of this T cell receptor beta chain is a study of regulatory T cells in long-lasting Graves disease. Study results and limitations: Persistent disease preferred TRBV28, TRBJ1-2 and TRBJ2-5. Newly diagnosed patients had higher TCR diversity than persistent Graves' patients did.

Both iRepertoire HTBI primers and Arm-PCR of CDR3 regions were used to build the TCR beta libraries. From the multiplex PCR reads, TCRdb called clonotypes with MiXCR, one entry per CDR3 protein. The table has more than 350,000 distinct CDR3 sequences, about 21% seen once. As for time point: persistent/refractory GD, antithyroid drugs over 5 years with positive TRAb. There was RNA extracted from PBMCs, and the TCR library was made from it. In its sample, this clonotype was seen many times. Its antigen is currently unknown. There are 16 residues in the CDR3. Germline assignment: CDR1 SGHTA and CDR2 FQGTGA. Trimming pared 5 bases from V and 7 bases from J, leaving 20 bases between.

The starting material was peripheral blood mononuclear cells (PBMCs), obtained when the disease was refractory, from a patient treated with antithyroid drugs. The TCR comes from a female donor with Graves disease. V gene TRBV7-3 combines with J gene TRBJ2-2; maybe TRBD2 (7 bases). The CDR3 DNA follows: TGTGCCAGCAGCAGAGAGCCAACAGGGAGGGGCGGGGAGCTGTTTTTT. Protein sequence: CASSREPTGRGGELFF. Full variable domain (rest looked up from reference TRBV7-3 and TRBJ2-2): GAGVSQTPSNKVTEKGKYVELRCDPISGHTALYWYRQSLGQGPEFLIYFQGTGAADDSGLPNDRFFAVRPEGSVSTLKIQRTERGDSAVYLCASSREPTGRGGELFFGEGSRLTVL.